These T cell receptor beta chains were read from a single sample in a study of blood T cell repertoires in COVID-19. Assay used: immunoSEQ multiplex PCR; TCRdb lists only in-frame clones, some missing. Of about 260,000 clones in the sample, around 80% were seen once. Sequencing was carried out using PBMCs or T cells enriched from blood (not recorded which). The receptors here all came from a man aged 25-40 years with acute COVID-19. Both conserved end residues are part of each CDR3. A D gene is named only where the DNA matches it firmly. Size tells how often a clone was seen (once, few, many) or the class of an expanded clone, and some rows leave it out.

j_call v_call d_call clone_size cdr3_aa cdr3_nt
TRBJ2-2 TRBV5-6 . . CASSLAAAGELFF TGTGCCAGCAGCTTGGCTGCAGCCGGGGAGCTGTTTTTT
TRBJ1-1 TRBV11-3 . . CASSSETSWRTEAFF TGTGCCAGCAGCTCGGAGACGTCGTGGAGAACTGAAGCTTTCTTT
TRBJ2-1 TRBV20-1 TRBD2 . CSASIGRVNEQFF TGCAGTGCTAGTATCGGGAGGGTGAATGAGCAGTTCTTC
TRBJ2-3 TRBV5-4 . . CASSSRAPTDTQYF TGTGCCAGCAGCTCGCGGGCTCCCACAGATACGCAGTATTTT
TRBJ1-2 TRBV5-1 TRBD1 . CASSQGTGGPNYGYTF TGTGCCAGCAGCCAAGGGACAGGGGGGCCTAACTATGGCTACACCTTC
TRBJ2-1 TRBV6-5 . . CASSQLLNRQFF TGTGCCAGCAGCCAACTCCTGAACCGGCAGTTCTTC
TRBJ1-3 TRBV15 . . CATSSRGRLESSGNTIYF TGTGCCACCAGCAGTCGAGGGAGGCTTGAGAGCTCTGGAAACACCATATATTTT
TRBJ1-2 TRBV5-6 TRBD1 . CASSPTGGQGARGYTF TGTGCCAGCAGCCCCACTGGGGGACAGGGGGCTAGGGGCTACACCTTC
TRBJ2-4 TRBV14 . . CASSQRSGDTLAKNIQYF TGTGCCAGCAGCCAAAGGTCCGGAGATACACTAGCCAAAAACATTCAGTACTTC
TRBJ2-2 TRBV30 TRBD2 . CAWRGWAGVLSGELFF TGTGCCTGGAGGGGCTGGGCGGGAGTATTGTCCGGGGAGCTGTTTTTT
TRBJ2-1 TRBV18 . . CASSRSGGDNEQFF TGTGCCAGCTCGAGGTCCGGCGGAGACAATGAGCAGTTCTTC
TRBJ2-2 TRBV11-3 . . CASSRETGELFF TGTGCCAGCTCCCGGGAGACCGGGGAGCTGTTTTTT
TRBJ2-1 TRBV14 TRBD2 few CASSQYTGGIEQFF TGTGCCAGCAGCCAATATACGGGAGGGATTGAGCAGTTCTTC
TRBJ2-3 TRBV7-9 TRBD2 . CASSPRGGQTDTQYF TGTGCCAGCAGCCCGCGCGGGGGGCAAACAGATACGCAGTATTTT
TRBJ1-1 TRBV11-2 TRBD1 . CASSRDRGEEAFF TGTGCCAGCAGCCGGGACAGGGGCGAAGAAGCTTTCTTT
TRBJ2-1 TRBV6-5 TRBD1 . CASSKTGGNEQFF TGTGCCAGCAGTAAGACAGGGGGCAATGAGCAGTTCTTC
TRBJ1-2 TRBV28 TRBD1 . CASSLGQGYGYTF TGTGCCAGCAGTCTCGGACAGGGGTACGGCTACACCTTC
TRBJ1-2 TRBV9 . . CASSVDGGGYGYTF TGTGCCAGCAGCGTAGACGGGGGAGGATATGGCTACACCTTC
TRBJ2-2 TRBV9 TRBD2 . CASSVNTGLAGGRTGELFF TGTGCCAGCAGCGTCAATACGGGACTAGCGGGAGGACGGACCGGGGAGCTGTTTTTT
TRBJ1-6 TRBV2 . once CASSARALPNSPLHF TGTGCCAGCAGCGCTAGAGCTCTGCCGAATTCACCCCTCCACTTT
TRBJ1-4 TRBV16 TRBD1 . CASSQSGQPNEKLFF TGTGCCAGCAGCCAATCGGGACAGCCTAATGAAAAACTGTTTTTT
TRBJ1-1 TRBV5-4 . . CASSLRGPTEAFF TGTGCCAGCAGCTTGCGCGGGCCCACTGAAGCTTTCTTT
TRBJ1-3 TRBV7-8 . . CASSYARESSGNTIYF TGTGCCAGCAGCTATGCGCGGGAGAGCTCTGGAAACACCATATATTTT
TRBJ2-6 TRBV5-1 TRBD1 . CASSGTVSNPRSGANVLTF TGCGCCAGCAGCGGGACAGTTTCTAACCCTCGCTCTGGGGCCAACGTCCTGACTTTC
TRBJ2-2 TRBV29-1 TRBD2 . CSVSGRGLGTGELFF TGCAGCGTTTCCGGGAGGGGATTAGGCACCGGGGAGCTGTTTTTT
TRBJ2-1 TRBV9 . . CASSVVEGSYNEQFF TGTGCCAGCAGCGTAGTAGAGGGCTCCTACAATGAGCAGTTCTTC
TRBJ1-1 TRBV2 . . CARADSHEAFF TGTGCCAGAGCTGACTCTCACGAAGCTTTCTTT
TRBJ1-2 TRBV29-1 . . CSVDLIRPGEARDGYTF TGCAGCGTTGACCTTATTCGGCCAGGGGAAGCTAGGGATGGCTACACCTTC
TRBJ1-2 TRBV5-4 TRBD1 once CASTTGTGGFGYTF TGTGCCAGCACCACCGGGACAGGGGGTTTTGGCTACACCTTC
TRBJ1-5 TRBV5-1 TRBD1 . CASSPEGQLNGQPQHF TGTGCCAGCAGCCCAGAGGGACAGTTAAACGGTCAGCCCCAGCATTTT
TRBJ1-2 TRBV3-1/TRBV3-2 . . CASSPQGEGGYTF TGTGCCAGCAGCCCCCAAGGGGAGGGGGGCTACACCTTC
TRBJ2-1 TRBV11-2 TRBD2 . CASSLDQRREGRGEQFF TGTGCCAGCAGCTTAGATCAAAGGCGGGAGGGCCGGGGTGAGCAGTTCTTC
TRBJ1-3 TRBV3-1/TRBV3-2 . . CASRSGSARSGNTIYF TGTGCCAGCAGATCTGGTTCCGCGCGCTCTGGAAACACCATATATTTT
TRBJ1-2 TRBV5-4 TRBD1 . CASSPDREDYGYTF TGTGCCAGCAGCCCGGACAGGGAGGACTATGGCTACACCTTC
TRBJ2-2 TRBV28 TRBD2 . CASSFPAGGAGELFF TGTGCCAGCAGTTTCCCAGCGGGGGGCGCCGGGGAGCTGTTTTTT
TRBJ1-1 TRBV7-8 . . CASSLHLGRPTEAFF TGTGCCAGCAGCCTACATCTCGGGAGACCCACTGAAGCTTTCTTT
TRBJ1-6 TRBV4-3 TRBD1 . CASSQARTGGSPLHF TGCGCCAGCAGCCAAGCCCGGACAGGAGGATCACCCCTCCACTTT
TRBJ1-2 TRBV5-1 . . CASSPEAGNGYTF TGTGCCAGCAGCCCGGAGGCGGGGAATGGCTACACCTTC
TRBJ1-2 TRBV3-1/TRBV3-2 TRBD1 once CASSLGTGGYYGYTF TGTGCCAGCAGCCTTGGGACAGGGGGTTACTATGGCTACACCTTC
TRBJ1-6 TRBV4-3 . . CASSQDPGGSSYNSPLHF TGCGCCAGCAGCCAAGATCCCGGCGGGAGCTCCTATAATTCACCCCTCCACTTT
TRBJ2-3 TRBV10-3 . . CAIREGLRSDTQYF TGTGCCATCAGGGAGGGATTGAGGTCAGATACGCAGTATTTT
TRBJ1-6 TRBV6-5 . . CASSYERRVNSPLHF TGTGCCAGCAGTTATGAACGGCGGGTTAATTCACCCCTCCACTTT
TRBJ2-5 TRBV19 TRBD2 . CASSITSGGRETQYF TGTGCCAGTAGTATTACTAGCGGGGGCCGAGAGACCCAGTACTTC
TRBJ2-5 TRBV28 TRBD2 . CASSPRGGRWTQYF TGTGCCAGCAGTCCTCGGGGGGGGCGGTGGACCCAGTACTTC
TRBJ1-1 TRBV2 . . CASRDGWELTEAFF TGTGCCAGCAGGGACGGATGGGAGCTGACTGAAGCTTTCTTT
TRBJ1-2 TRBV6-5 TRBD1 . CASSYSSGGAVGYTF TGTGCCAGCAGTTACTCATCAGGGGGCGCGGTTGGCTACACCTTC
TRBJ2-2 TRBV9 . . CASSVGLGANTGELFF TGTGCCAGCAGCGTAGGACTAGGTGCGAACACCGGGGAGCTGTTTTTT
TRBJ2-3 TRBV12-3/TRBV12-4 TRBD1 . CASSPGGTDTQYF TGTGCCAGCAGCCCAGGGGGAACAGATACGCAGTATTTT
TRBJ2-1 TRBV5-1 . once CASSLGPPPGSPYNEQFF TGTGCCAGCAGCTTGGGCCCCCCGCCCGGGAGTCCCTACAATGAGCAGTTCTTC
TRBJ1-5 TRBV2 TRBD1 . CASSEGHRGLPTQHF TGTGCCAGCAGTGAAGGTCACAGGGGGCTCCCTACCCAGCATTTT
TRBJ2-1 TRBV11-2 TRBD2 . CASSIETSGWANEQFF TGTGCCAGCAGCATAGAGACTAGCGGGTGGGCCAATGAGCAGTTCTTC
TRBJ2-3 TRBV5-4 TRBD1 . CASSLRHRGPGDTQYF TGTGCCAGCAGCTTGCGGCACAGGGGTCCGGGAGATACGCAGTATTTT
TRBJ2-3 TRBV2 . . CASSPGASTDTQYF TGTGCCAGCAGTCCAGGGGCTAGCACAGATACGCAGTATTTT
TRBJ1-2 TRBV29-1 . once CSVGGQGSFNYGYTF TGCAGCGTGGGGGGGCAGGGGAGTTTTAACTATGGCTACACCTTC
TRBJ2-5 TRBV7-2 TRBD1 . CASSQATGQLGTQYF TGTGCCAGCTCACAGGCGACAGGGCAGCTCGGGACCCAGTACTTC
TRBJ2-1 TRBV6-2/TRBV6-3 TRBD2 . CASSPTSGGYNEQFF TGTGCCAGCAGCCCGACTAGCGGGGGTTACAATGAGCAGTTCTTC
TRBJ2-2 TRBV18 TRBD1 . CASSLGTANTGELFF TGTGCCAGCTCCCTCGGGACAGCGAACACCGGGGAGCTGTTTTTT
TRBJ1-6 TRBV19 TRBD1 . CASSPRTGGSYNSPLHF TGTGCCAGTAGCCCCAGGACAGGGGGCTCCTATAATTCACCCCTCCACTTT
TRBJ2-1 TRBV5-4 TRBD2 . CASSLLAGGDNEQFF TGTGCCAGCAGCTTGCTAGCGGGAGGGGACAATGAGCAGTTCTTC